What follows are 3 T cell receptor beta chains derived from one specimen sequenced in a study of vaccination and CD4 T cells after COVID-19 (dated by TCRdb to 2021 to 2024). To prepare the library, PCR was applied. Data came from an Illumina iSeq 100. DNA from cultured CD4+ T cells underwent TCR sequencing with the Oncomine TCR Beta short-read assay at the Johns Hopkins FTIC core. TCRdb ran its own pipeline on the public reads, namely fastp trimming at Q25 and MiXCR clone calling, and kept in-frame beta chains. Each CDR3 protein gets just one entry, which takes the most common genes and DNA from the rows behind it. In all, the sample holds 4,200 or so distinct CDR3 sequences, and around 65% of those were seen once. The ten largest clonotypes hold around 25% of the sample. This specimen's treatment or condition label, interpreted: approximately nine-day PBMC culture with coronavirus spike peptide pools or control peptides (ViraFEST assay).

Their antigen targets remain unknown. The specimen sequenced was CD4+ T cells from blood, cultured in vitro. Receptors originate from a human donor who had recovered from COVID-19.

This clonotype is labeled as large. The chain recombines TRBV11-3 with TRBJ2-7; possible D gene TRBD2, 5 bases. V was pared by 4 bases and J by 1 base, with 8 bases between. The CDR3 consists of 13 residues. The germline gives CDR1 SGHNT, CDR2 YENEEA. The CDR3 nucleotides read TGTGCCAGCAGCTACTCGGGGTCCTACGAGCAGTACTTC. As protein: CASSYSGSYEQYF.

This clonotype was counted between two and nine times. This rearrangement joins TRBV7-2 to TRBJ2-5; TRBD2 matches 11 bases. CDR3 length: 14 residues. Germline V gives CDR1 SGHTA, CDR2 FQGNSA. J was trimmed by 4 bases and V by 4 bases; bases with no gene match: 2. In DNA, the CDR3 is TGTGCCAGCAGCTCTAGCGGGGGGTCAGAGACCCAGTACTTC. Translation: CASSSSGGSETQYF.

The chain combines TRBV20-1 with TRBJ1-1; TRBD1 matches at 7 bases. This CDR3 region has 14 residues. J gave up 0 bases and V 5 bases, and 6 bases lay outside the gene matches. CDR1 is DFQATT and CDR2 is SNEGSKA in the germline V gene (reference sequence). CDR3 loop: CSAATGAMNTEAFF. CDR3 bases: TGCAGTGCTGCTACAGGGGCGATGAACACTGAAGCTTTCTTT.